These 30 T cell receptor beta chains came from one sample sequenced in a study of OX40 agonist ivuxolimab in advanced cancers. TCRdb's table, derived via immunoSEQ multiplex PCR, lists solely in-frame clones and lacks some. The table lists 95,000 to 150,000 clones, over 85% of them singletons. Sample: CD4+ or CD8+ T cells sorted from blood, taken in a trial of the OX40 agonist ivuxolimab. The receptors here all came from an adult with an advanced solid tumor such as melanoma, head and neck, liver or kidney cancer.

The chain has TRBV7-2 and TRBJ2-3, with 14 bases matching TRBD2. Per the germline V gene, CDR1 is SGHTA and CDR2 is FQGNSA. The CDR3 spans 18 residues. With V trimmed by 5 bases and J by 6 bases, 13 bases remained unmatched. CDR3 residues: CASSQYRGTSGSGDTQYF. The CDR3 nucleotides read TGTGCCAGCAGCCAATACCGTGGGACTAGCGGGAGTGGTGATACGCAGTATTTT. The full variable domain, completed using reference TRBV7-2 and TRBJ2-3, is GAGVSQSPSNKVTEKGKDVELRCDPISGHTALYWYRQSLGQGLEFLIYFQGNSAPDKSGLPSDRFSAERTGGSVSTLTIQRTQQEDSAVYLCASSQYRGTSGSGDTQYFGPGTRLTVL.

V usage is TRBV2 and J usage is TRBJ1-5; D is unclear. Germline lookup yields CDR1 SNHLY and CDR2 FYNNEI. The CDR3 contains 13 residues. V lost 5 bases and J lost 8, with 13 bases in between. CDR3 residues: CASSSHEVEPQHF. CDR3 coding DNA: TGTGCCAGCAGTTCCCACGAGGTTGAGCCCCAGCATTTT. Full variable domain (outside the CDR3, taken from reference TRBV2 and TRBJ1-5): EPEVTQTPSHQVTQMGQEVILRCVPISNHLYFYWYRQILGQKVEFLVSFYNNEISEKSEIFDDQFSVERPDGSNFTLKIRSTKLEDSAMYFCASSSHEVEPQHFGDGTRLSIL.

This chain uses TRBV6-1 with TRBJ1-5, with D perhaps matching TRBD1 (5 bases). The CDR3 consists of 15 residues. CDR1 and CDR2 from the germline V gene are MNHNS and SASEGT. With 1 base removed from V and 5 bases from J, the gap between germline ends came to 12 bases. CDR3 in DNA: TGTGCCAGCAGTGAAGTTGAGGGGCACTATCAGCCCCAGCATTTT. Protein product: CASSEVEGHYQPQHF.

The chain has TRBV20-1 and TRBJ2-3; the D is unclear. Germline CDR1 and CDR2: DFQATT and SNEGSKA (reference sequence). The CDR3 extends over 11 amino acids. Trimming left V 1 base short and J 5 bases short, with 4 bases between. The CDR3 region is CSARVGDTQYF. As DNA, the CDR3 is TGCAGTGCTAGAGTAGGAGATACGCAGTATTTT.

This clone was picked up one time. The chain combines TRBV6-1 with TRBJ2-7; either TRBD1 or TRBD2 may fit D (5 bases each). CDR1 and CDR2 from the germline V gene are MNHNS and SASEGT. CDR3 length equals 14 residues. V lost 5 bases to trimming and J lost 3 bases, with 14 bases between them. CDR3 sequence: CASSHGDGNYEQYF. CDR3 bases: TGTGCCAGCAGTCACGGGGACGGAAACTACGAGCAGTACTTC.

The V call is TRBV11-2, the J call TRBJ2-3, with a possible D match to TRBD2 (5 bases). The CDR3 loop spans 12 amino acids. Germline loops: CDR1 SGHAT, CDR2 FQNNGV. The germline V and J ends were trimmed by 5 bases and 6 bases, with 9 bases remaining between them. This CDR3 is CASSPAGDTQYF. CDR3 bases: TGTGCCAGCAGCCCCGCGGGTGATACGCAGTATTTT.

This clone was picked up one time. The chain carries TRBV19 and TRBJ2-1, with 7 bases matching TRBD2. Germline lookup yields CDR1 LNHDA and CDR2 SQIVND (reference sequence). The CDR3 is made up of 16 amino acids. J gave up 7 bases and V 4 bases, and 13 bases lay outside the gene matches. Written as DNA, the CDR3 is TGTGCCAGTAGTAGCTCGGGGGGTGTAGACCGGAATGAGCAGTTCTTC. It yields the protein CASSSSGGVDRNEQFF.

The chain couples TRBV30 to TRBJ2-3, with D tentatively TRBD1 or TRBD2 (5 bases each). This CDR3 contains 15 residues. The V gene's germline CDR1 is GTSNPN and CDR2 SVGIG (reference sequence). The V end was cut by 5 bases, the J end by 6 bases, with 21 bases between. The DNA for the CDR3 is TGTGCCTGGCTGAAGGGGACGGCCCCGGCGGATACGCAGTATTTT. It specifies CAWLKGTAPADTQYF.

The chain couples TRBV11-3 to TRBJ1-3, with 7 bases lining up with TRBD1. CDR3 length: 15 residues. CDR1 is SGHNT and CDR2 is YENEEA in the germline V gene. After removal of 2 bases from V and 3 bases from J, the junction contained 4 bases not matched to a gene. The CDR3 bases are TGTGCCAGCAGCTTAAACTGGGACAGTGGAAACACCATATATTTT. The encoded protein is CASSLNWDSGNTIYF.

The chain links TRBV5-1 to TRBJ1-5; the D is unclear. V was clipped by 0 bases and J by 2 bases, with 6 bases between them. The CDR3 extends over 14 amino acids. The germline V gene has CDR1 SGHRS and CDR2 YFSETQ. CDR3 bases: TGCGCCAGCAGCTTGGGGACGGGCAATCAGCCCCAGCATTTT. This encodes CASSLGTGNQPQHF.

This chain joins TRBV5-1 and TRBJ1-3, with TRBD1 as a possible D gene (6 bases). This CDR3 has 14 amino acids. Trimming left V 0 bases short and J 9 bases short, with 13 bases between. Germline CDR1 and CDR2: SGHRS and YFSETQ. The CDR3 coding sequence is TGCGCCAGCAGCTTGGGGGCAGGGGAAGGCACCATATATTTT. This codes for CASSLGAGEGTIYF.

DNA of the CDR3: TGTGCCAGCTCACCAAACCCGACGTTCACAGATACGCAGTATTTT. The encoded protein is CASSPNPTFTDTQYF. The V gene is TRBV18, the J gene TRBJ2-3, with no clear D. V dropped 2 bases and J dropped 2 bases, with 11 bases sitting between them. The germline gives CDR1 KGHSH, CDR2 LQKENI. The CDR3 extends over 15 amino acids.

The V gene is TRBV19, the J gene TRBJ2-3; maybe TRBD2 (6 bases). Germline V CDR1 and CDR2: LNHDA, SQIVND (reference sequence). CDR3 length equals 15 residues. Trimming pared 6 bases from V and 3 bases from J, leaving 16 bases between. The CDR3 reads CASSRALGGTDTQYF. The CDR3 region has the DNA TGTGCCAGTAGCCGGGCCCTTGGGGGGACAGATACGCAGTATTTT.

This rearrangement joins TRBV2 to TRBJ2-1, with 11 bases aligning to TRBD1. CDR1 SNHLY and CDR2 FYNNEI come from the germline V gene. This CDR3 comprises 15 residues. V gave up 7 bases and J gave up 8 bases; unmatched junction bases: 10. The CDR3 protein is CASKPSRDRGYEQFF. The CDR3 coding sequence is TGTGCCAGCAAACCAAGCCGGGACAGGGGGTATGAGCAGTTCTTC.

V and J are TRBV18 and TRBJ1-1; D is ambiguous. V was shortened by 0 bases and J by 14 bases, with 13 bases between the two germline ends. The length of the CDR3 is 12 residues. Germline values: CDR1 KGHSH, CDR2 LQKENI. CDR3 protein: CASSPPERACFF. The CDR3 DNA follows: TGTGCCAGCTCACCACCGGAGAGGGCGTGCTTCTTT.

J is TRBJ2-3 and V is TRBV7-3, with unresolved D. The CDR3 is 14 amino acids. CDR1 is SGHTA and CDR2 is FQGTGA in the germline V gene. V was shortened by 3 bases and J by 6 bases, with 13 bases between the two germline ends. The CDR3 here is CASSLVPQADTQYF. The CDR3 coding sequence is TGTGCCAGCAGCTTGGTCCCTCAAGCCGATACGCAGTATTTT.

This clone was seen just once. The V and J genes are TRBV18 and TRBJ1-2, with 7 positions matching TRBD1. From germline, CDR1 is KGHSH and CDR2 LQKENI. The CDR3 totals 14 residues. V gave up 4 bases and J gave up 5 bases; unmatched junction bases: 7. CDR3: CASSLEGQAYGYTF. The CDR3 nucleotides are TGTGCCAGCTCACTCGAAGGACAGGCTTATGGCTACACCTTC.

The rearrangement joins TRBV19 to TRBJ1-1; D may be TRBD1 (6 bases). In germline, CDR1 is LNHDA, CDR2 SQIVND (reference sequence). The CDR3 covers 16 residues. V gave up 5 bases and J gave up 1 base, with 17 bases separating them. CDR3 residues: CASSSRGLVGNTEAFF. The CDR3 DNA follows: TGTGCCAGTAGTTCCCGGGGGCTGGTCGGGAACACTGAAGCTTTCTTT.

This clone was recorded once. CDR3 sequence (DNA): TGTGCCAGCAGTCTACTGGGGCACAGTAACACTGAAGCTTTCTTT. It translates to CASSLLGHSNTEAFF. The rearrangement links TRBV11-1 to TRBJ1-1; D may be TRBD1 (5 bases). Trimming took off 6 bases at V and 2 bases at J, with 16 bases between the two ends. This CDR3 has 15 amino acids. Germline-derived CDR1 and CDR2 are SGHAT and FQDESV (reference sequence).

The chain links TRBV5-4 to TRBJ1-1; 7 positions match TRBD1. V lost 4 bases to trimming and J lost 0 bases; unmatched junction nucleotides: 3. This CDR3 comprises 14 residues. Germline V CDR1 and CDR2: SGHNT, YYREEE (reference sequence). The CDR3: CASSGTALNTEAFF. CDR3 bases: TGTGCCAGCAGCGGGACAGCTTTGAACACTGAAGCTTTCTTT.

The CDR3 bases are TGCGCCAGCAGCTCCGGGACAGCTCTCTACAATGAGCAGTTCTTC. This sequence encodes CASSSGTALYNEQFF. The V and J genes are TRBV5-1 and TRBJ2-1, with 7 bases aligning to TRBD1. CDR3 length: 15 residues. J was trimmed by 3 bases and V by 3 bases; bases with no gene match: 6. The germline CDR1 and CDR2 sequences are SGHRS and YFSETQ.

DNA for the CDR3: TGTGCCAGCAGCGATCAGGGGGGCGGCGAGCAGTACTTC. Residues: CASSDQGGGEQYF. The chain employs TRBV11-2 and TRBJ2-7, with D maybe TRBD1 (7 bases). This CDR3 is built from 13 residues. CDR1 and CDR2 (germline): SGHAT, FQNNGV. V gave up 5 bases and J gave up 6 bases, with 14 bases separating them.

The chain is built from TRBV19 and TRBJ2-3; 10 nucleotides match TRBD2. The germline V gene has CDR1 LNHDA and CDR2 SQIVND (reference sequence). The CDR3 spans 18 residues. The trim removed 3 bases at V and 0 bases at J, leaving 9 bases unmatched. The chain's CDR3 is CASSIQASGSPSTDTQYF. The CDR3, as DNA: TGTGCCAGTAGTATTCAGGCTAGCGGGAGCCCTAGCACAGATACGCAGTATTTT.

This clone occurred once. The V and J genes are TRBV6-4 and TRBJ2-2, with D possibly being TRBD1 (5 bases). CDR3 length: 14 amino acids. Trimming removed 6 bases from V and 1 base from J, with 9 bases in between. Germline-derived CDR1 and CDR2 are MRHNA and SNTAGT. The CDR3 DNA sequence: TGTGCCAGCAGCCCGGACAAGAACACCGGGGAGCTGTTTTTT. Protein: CASSPDKNTGELFF.

The J gene is TRBJ1-2, the V gene TRBV7-9, with 12 bases matching TRBD1. Germline V gene sequence: CDR1 SEHNR, CDR2 FQNEAQ (reference sequence). The CDR3 is made up of 14 amino acids. With 4 bases clipped from V and 6 bases from J, the junction kept 3 bases outside the gene matches. The CDR3 spells CASSSGQGADGYTF. CDR3 sequence (DNA): TGTGCCAGCAGCTCGGGACAGGGGGCGGATGGCTACACCTTC.

The chain is built from TRBV18 and TRBJ2-2, with D perhaps TRBD1 or TRBD2 (5 bases each). Per germline, CDR1 KGHSH and CDR2 LQKENI. V was pared by 6 bases and J by 1 base, with 12 bases between. There are 15 residues in the CDR3. The CDR3 loop reads CASSPGPMNTGELFF. The CDR3 DNA reads TGTGCCAGCTCCCCGGGACCGATGAACACCGGGGAGCTGTTTTTT.

The chain employs TRBV10-1 and TRBJ2-3, with D possibly TRBD2 on 5 matching bases. Looked up from germline, CDR1 is WNHNN and CDR2 is SYGVQD (reference sequence). V lost 2 bases to trimming and J lost 0 bases, with 15 bases between them. CDR3 length equals 17 residues. CDR3 amino acids: CASSESGRAGSTDTQYF. CDR3 coding DNA: TGCGCCAGCAGTGAGAGCGGCCGGGCCGGGAGCACAGATACGCAGTATTTT.

This clone has only a few counts. V gene TRBV7-6 combines with J gene TRBJ1-2; possibly TRBD1 for D (6 bases). Germline V gene lookup returns CDR1 SGHVS and CDR2 FNYEAQ. Trimming shortened V by 5 bases and J by 4 bases, and 11 bases separated the two germline ends. This CDR3 is built from 13 residues. The CDR3 protein is CASSTRGGYGYTF. As DNA, the CDR3 is TGTGCCAGCAGCACCAGAGGGGGCTATGGCTACACCTTC.

The genes are TRBV6-6 and TRBJ1-5, with a possible D match to TRBD1 (6 bases). V lost 6 bases, J lost 3 bases, and 9 bases lay in between. Germline assignment: CDR1 MNHNY and CDR2 SVGAGI (reference sequence). CDR3 length: 13 amino acids. The DNA of the CDR3 is TGTGCCAGCAGAGGGACAAACAATCAGCCCCAGCATTTT. As protein: CASRGTNNQPQHF.

This chain joins TRBV7-2 and TRBJ1-6; D gene uncertain. The CDR3 covers 17 residues. Trimming left V 1 base short and J 10 bases short, with 20 bases between. Germline V CDR1 and CDR2: SGHTA, FQGNSA. In DNA form, the CDR3 reads TGTGCCAGCAGCTTAGGCCCATCGACGACCCCGGGATCACCCCTCCACTTT. It specifies CASSLGPSTTPGSPLHF.